The 17 T cell receptor beta chains listed next were all sequenced from one sample in a study of blood T cells in healthy people across ages. A J-beta primer mix and a sample-barcoded 5' primer were used in a second PCR of roughly 6 to 11 cycles. MiXCR, run by TCRdb on the 5' RACE reads, gives a single entry per CDR3 protein. Here the sample spans around 1,500,000 distinct CDR3 sequences, approximately 40% being singletons. The sample comprised blood. These receptors all come from a woman aged 18-29 years in good health.

V gene TRBV4-1 combines with J gene TRBJ2-5, with 7 bases fitting TRBD1. This CDR3 is built from 14 residues. Germline CDR1 MGHRA, CDR2 YSYEKL. J was trimmed by 5 bases and V by 1 base; bases with no gene match: 4. CDR3 loop: CASSQATGIETQYF. Written as DNA, the CDR3 is TGCGCCAGCAGCCAAGCGACAGGGATCGAGACCCAGTACTTC.

The rearrangement uses TRBV18 and TRBJ2-1; the D is unclear. CDR1 and CDR2 (germline): KGHSH, LQKENI. V was cut by 0 bases and J by 2 bases, with 11 bases left in between. This CDR3 spans 16 amino acids. The CDR3 reads CASSPPLGATYNEQFF. The CDR3 DNA follows: TGTGCCAGCTCACCACCGTTAGGAGCGACCTACAATGAGCAGTTCTTC. Drawing the rest from reference TRBV18 and TRBJ2-1, the complete variable domain is NAGVMQNPRHLVRRRGQEARLRCSPMKGHSHVYWYRQLPEEGLKFMVYLQKENIIDESGMPKERFSAEFPKEGPSILRIQQVVRGDSAAYFCASSPPLGATYNEQFFGPGTRLTVL.

This clonotype was counted between two and nine times. The CDR3 reads CASRRPGTSGGGYNEQFF. The DNA of the CDR3 is TGTGCCAGCAGACGTCCCGGGACTAGCGGGGGGGGCTACAATGAGCAGTTCTTC. The V gene is TRBV28, the J gene TRBJ2-1; 16 bases are a match to TRBD2. This CDR3 spans 18 amino acids. Trimming removed 6 bases from V and 3 bases from J; junction bases left unmatched: 8. Germline V CDR1 and CDR2: MDHEN, SYDVKM.

This chain uses TRBV7-2 with TRBJ2-1; the D gene is possibly TRBD1 (5 bases). The end of the DNA fits TRBJ2-7 better, so the J call may be wrong. The germline gives CDR1 SGHTA, CDR2 FQGNSA. The CDR3 has 15 residues. The CDR3 reads CASSAGHSSYNEQYF. CDR3 DNA: TGTGCCAGCAGCGCCGGACATAGCTCCTACAATGAGCAGTACTTC.

The chain carries TRBV13 and TRBJ2-5; a possible D gene is TRBD2 (5 bases). The CDR3 length is 15 residues. V lost 1 base and J lost 2, with 11 bases in between. CDR1 and CDR2 from the germline V gene are PRHDT and FYEKMQ (reference sequence). The CDR3 region is CASSLDLAEQETQYF. The DNA for the CDR3 is TGTGCCAGCAGCTTAGATCTAGCAGAACAAGAGACCCAGTACTTC.

This clonotype was picked up one time. The genes are TRBV3-1 and TRBJ2-1; 10 bases match TRBD1. From germline, CDR1 is LGHDT and CDR2 YNNKEL (reference sequence). The CDR3 totals 17 residues. J lost 3 bases, V lost 4 bases, and 9 bases had no gene match. CDR3 region: CASSRTGGGSGYNEQFF. The CDR3 region has the DNA TGTGCCAGCAGCCGGACAGGGGGTGGCTCGGGCTACAATGAGCAGTTCTTC.

This clonotype was seen just once. V is TRBV20-1 and J is TRBJ2-7, with 9 bases that match TRBD1. V lost 3 bases and J lost 6; bases outside the gene matches: 6. Germline loops: CDR1 DFQATT, CDR2 SNEGSKA (reference sequence). The CDR3 is 13 residues long. The CDR3 coding sequence is TGCAGTGCTAGCCGGACAGGGGTTGCCGAGCAGTACTTC. Translated: CSASRTGVAEQYF.

This clonotype appeared a single time. The chain uses TRBV5-5 and TRBJ2-1; 7 nucleotides agree with TRBD2. The CDR3 contains 15 residues. Germline CDR1 reads SGHKS; CDR2 reads YYEKEE (reference sequence). With 2 bases clipped from V and 6 bases from J, the junction kept 8 bases outside the gene matches. The CDR3 loop reads CASSFGGGPRNEQFF. In nucleotides, the CDR3 is TGTGCCAGCAGCTTCGGGGGAGGGCCCCGCAATGAGCAGTTCTTC.

The chain combines TRBV12-3 or TRBV12-4 with TRBJ1-2; TRBD1 agrees at 7 bases. CDR3 length equals 15 residues. Unmatched junction bases numbered 6, after V lost 5 bases and J lost 0 bases. CDR3 coding DNA: TGTGCCAGCAGTACATGGACAGGCGCTAACTATGGCTACACCTTC. This gives the protein CASSTWTGANYGYTF.

This clonotype was counted only a few times. J is TRBJ2-7 and V is TRBV7-9; no definite D call. With 5 bases removed from V and 4 bases from J, the gap between germline ends came to 18 bases. The CDR3 is made up of 15 amino acids. CDR1 and CDR2 from the germline V gene are SEHNR and FQNEAQ (reference sequence). CDR3 DNA: TGTGCCAGCAGCCAAAAGGGCTGGGGAACATACGAGCAGTACTTC. Its translation: CASSQKGWGTYEQYF.

This chain joins TRBV5-6 and TRBJ2-1, with TRBD1 matching over 7 bases. The CDR3 sequence is 18 residues long. Germline lookup yields CDR1 SGHDT and CDR2 YYEEEE. Germline trimming cut 4 bases from V and 2 bases from J; bases unmatched to any gene: 15. The CDR3 nucleotides read TGTGCCAGCAGCCACTCAGGGGGATCAGAGAGGCCCTACAATGAGCAGTTCTTC. This translates into CASSHSGGSERPYNEQFF.

The gene calls are TRBV29-1 and TRBJ2-1, with 10 bases matching TRBD2. Germline CDR1 reads SQVTM; CDR2 reads ANQGSEA. The CDR3 covers 16 residues. With 5 bases clipped from V and 1 base from J, the junction kept 8 bases outside the gene matches. The DNA for the CDR3 is TGCAGCGTTCGTCTAGCGGGAGCGTCTTCCTACAATGAGCAGTTCTTC. Its translation: CSVRLAGASSYNEQFF.

This clonotype was observed a few times. As DNA, the CDR3 is TGTGCCAGCAGTGAAGCAGGCCAGGGGGCGAGTGGCTACACCTTC. Protein product: CASSEAGQGASGYTF. The rearrangement links TRBV6-1 to TRBJ1-2; 8 bases fit TRBD1. The germline CDR1 and CDR2 sequences are MNHNS and SASEGT. The CDR3 sequence is 15 residues long. V shed 0 bases, J shed 7 bases, and the junction held 7 bases outside the gene matches.

As concerns this clonotype: With a much larger clone just one base away, this may be a read error. The chain uses TRBV5-1 and TRBJ1-2, with TRBD1 matching over 8 bases. Unmatched junction bases numbered 9, after V lost 2 bases and J lost 6 bases. The CDR3 runs 15 residues. Germline loops: CDR1 SGHRS, CDR2 YFSETQ. The CDR3 region is CASSFSTGGYHGYTF. The CDR3 DNA reads as TGCGCCAGCAGCTTTTCTACAGGGGGTTACCATGGCTACACCTTC.

The rearrangement links TRBV6-1 to TRBJ1-5, with D perhaps TRBD1 (5 bases). Germline V gene sequence: CDR1 MNHNS, CDR2 SASEGT. This CDR3 spans 14 amino acids. The ends were cut back, 8 bases at V and 0 bases at J, with 11 bases in the middle. The CDR3 coding sequence is TGTGCCAGCTCGCCAGGGCCTAGCAATCAGCCCCAGCATTTT. Translated: CASSPGPSNQPQHF.

A note on this clonotype: Germline is not matched at one junction end, which may reflect a read error. This chain joins TRBV20-1 and TRBJ2-3; 10 bases align to TRBD2. This CDR3 spans 15 amino acids. CDR1 and CDR2 from the germline V gene are DFQATT and SNEGSKA (reference sequence). CDR3 loop: CSASLAGGGTGTQYF. In DNA form, the CDR3 reads TGCAGTGCTAGCTTAGCGGGGGGCGGCACAGGTACGCAGTATTTT.

This clonotype has only a few counts. The rearrangement uses TRBV24-1 and TRBJ2-5, with a weak D call TRBD1 (6 bases). The CDR3 spans 15 residues. The germline V and J ends were trimmed by 2 bases and 1 base, with 10 bases remaining between them. The germline CDR1 and CDR2 sequences are KGHDR and SFDVKD. Here the CDR3 reads CATSDSGQSQETQYF. DNA for the CDR3: TGTGCCACCAGTGATTCGGGACAATCCCAAGAGACCCAGTACTTC.